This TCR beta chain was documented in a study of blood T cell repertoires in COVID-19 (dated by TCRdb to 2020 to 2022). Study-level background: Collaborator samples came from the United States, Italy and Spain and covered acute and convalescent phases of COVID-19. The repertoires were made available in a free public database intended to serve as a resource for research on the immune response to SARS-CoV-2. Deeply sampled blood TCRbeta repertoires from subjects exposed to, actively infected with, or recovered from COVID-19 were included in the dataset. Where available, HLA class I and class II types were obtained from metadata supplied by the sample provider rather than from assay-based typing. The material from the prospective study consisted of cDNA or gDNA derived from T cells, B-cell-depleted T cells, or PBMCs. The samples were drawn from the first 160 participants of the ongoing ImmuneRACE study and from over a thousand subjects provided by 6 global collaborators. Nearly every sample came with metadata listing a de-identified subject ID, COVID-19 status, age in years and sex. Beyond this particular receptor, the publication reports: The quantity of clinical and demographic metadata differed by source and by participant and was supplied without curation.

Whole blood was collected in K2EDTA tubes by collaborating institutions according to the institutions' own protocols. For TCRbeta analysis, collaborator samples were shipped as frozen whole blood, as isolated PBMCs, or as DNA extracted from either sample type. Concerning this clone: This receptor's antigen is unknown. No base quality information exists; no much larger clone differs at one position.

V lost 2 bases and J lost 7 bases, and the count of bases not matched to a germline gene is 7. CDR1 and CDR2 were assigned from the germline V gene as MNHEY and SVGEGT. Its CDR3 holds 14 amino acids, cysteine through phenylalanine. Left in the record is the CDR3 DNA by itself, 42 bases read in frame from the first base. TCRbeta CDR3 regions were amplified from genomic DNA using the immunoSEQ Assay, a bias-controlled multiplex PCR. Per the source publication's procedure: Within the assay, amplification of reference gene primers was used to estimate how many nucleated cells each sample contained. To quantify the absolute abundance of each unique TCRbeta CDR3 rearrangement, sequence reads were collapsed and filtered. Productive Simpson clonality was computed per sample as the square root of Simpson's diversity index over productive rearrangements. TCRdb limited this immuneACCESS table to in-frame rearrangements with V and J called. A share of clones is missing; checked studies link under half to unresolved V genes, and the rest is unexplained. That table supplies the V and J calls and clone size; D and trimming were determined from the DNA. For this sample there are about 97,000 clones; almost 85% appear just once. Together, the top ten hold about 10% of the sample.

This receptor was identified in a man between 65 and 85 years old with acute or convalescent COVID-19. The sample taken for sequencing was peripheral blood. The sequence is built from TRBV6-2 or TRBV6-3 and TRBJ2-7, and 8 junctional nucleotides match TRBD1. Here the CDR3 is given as CASSYLGQGREQYF. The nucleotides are TGTGCCAGCAGTTACCTCGGACAGGGTAGGGAGCAGTACTTC.